Reported below is one T cell receptor (beta chain). Its antigen is still unknown. It was cDNA, reverse transcribed from extracted RNA, that served as the sequencing template. The table came from immunoSEQ multiplex PCR; TCRdb's copy has only in-frame clones and leaves some out. The repertoire holds about 270,000 clones, with about 60% as singletons. The CDR3 runs 15 residues. Germline V gene lookup returns CDR1 SGDLS and CDR2 YYNGEE. V was shortened by 2 bases and J by 1 base, with 11 bases between the two germline ends. The data stem from a study of CD8+ T cells in alopecia areata. The treatment: oral pan-JAK inhibitor, 5-10 mg twice daily. PBMC-derived CD4+ and CD8+ T cells were sorted. Study findings and constraints: Researchers report lesional scalp, most notably alopecia totalis/universalis, outstripped normal scalp in clonality. Among the top 100, expanded CD8+ clones, as well as scalp clonality, were significantly decreased by tofacitinib.

The chain combines TRBV9 with TRBJ2-3, with D hard to call. Sequenced material: CD4+ T cells sorted from blood, taken around week 52, from a patient treated with tofacitinib. The origin of this receptor is a human donor with alopecia areata. This CDR3 is CASSVLQTGTDTQYF. The CDR3 coding sequence is TGTGCCAGCAGCGTTCTCCAGACTGGCACAGATACGCAGTATTTT.